The 7 T cell receptor beta chains listed next were all sequenced from one sample in a study of cytomegalovirus exposure and HLA in healthy donors. PCR was performed using 60 Vbeta and 13 Jbeta primers. The method was immunoSEQ multiplex PCR; TCRdb's version includes in-frame clones alone and lacks a portion of them. The sample carries roughly 100,000 clones, about 62% recorded once. The sequencing sample was made of PBMCs. All receptors derive from a human donor in good health.

The chain recombines TRBV29-1 with TRBJ2-7, with D hard to call. The CDR3 loop spans 14 amino acids. Germline lookup yields CDR1 SQVTM and CDR2 ANQGSEA. V shed 1 base and J shed 5 bases, with 15 bases lying between them. The CDR3 DNA reads TGCAGCGTTGAAGTGAGAGGTGATGGCGACGAGCAGTACTTC. Its translation: CSVEVRGDGDEQYF.

V gene TRBV5-1 combines with J gene TRBJ2-2; 10 positions agree with TRBD1. In germline, CDR1 is SGHRS, CDR2 YFSETQ. The CDR3 spans 16 residues. Losses at the gene ends were 0 bases for V and 4 bases for J; bases not matched to a gene: 3. DNA for the CDR3: TGCGCCAGCAGCTTGGGACAGGGGGCAATCACCGGGGAGCTGTTTTTT. Protein: CASSLGQGAITGELFF.

This clone was recorded only once. The rearrangement uses TRBV5-6 and TRBJ2-5, with TRBD1 matching 9 bases. With the DNA end fitting TRBJ2-7 better, the J assignment may be wrong. Germline lookup yields CDR1 SGHDT and CDR2 YYEEEE. The CDR3 is made up of 14 amino acids. CDR3 sequence: CASSFRTGVYEQYF. Written as DNA, the CDR3 is TGTGCCAGCAGCTTCCGGACAGGGGTGTACGAGCAGTACTTC.

The chain combines TRBV6-1 with TRBJ1-1; 8 bases map to TRBD1. The germline CDR1 and CDR2 sequences are MNHNS and SASEGT. This CDR3 region has 13 residues. Unmatched junction bases numbered 7, after V lost 6 bases and J lost 7 bases. As DNA, the CDR3 is TGTGCCAGCAGGGCAGGGGGCGAGAGTGAAGCTTTCTTT. It codes for CASRAGGESEAFF.

The count of this clone is one. The chain recombines TRBV7-9 with TRBJ2-1, with a possible D match to TRBD2 (6 bases). CDR1 is SEHNR and CDR2 is FQNEAQ in the germline V gene (reference sequence). V dropped 5 bases and J dropped 6 bases, with 17 bases sitting between them. The CDR3 spans 15 residues. The DNA of the CDR3 is TGTGCCAGCAGCGGGCAGGGACTTAGGGGCAATGAGCAGTTCTTC. Residues: CASSGQGLRGNEQFF.

This clone occurred a few times. CDR3 protein: CASSYTSRSGYTF. The CDR3, as DNA: TGTGCCAGCAGTTACACATCGAGGTCGGGGTACACCTTC. This chain connects TRBV6-5 to TRBJ1-2; unclear D gene. The V end was cut by 2 bases, the J end by 11 bases, with 15 bases between. The CDR3 loop spans 13 amino acids. The V gene's germline CDR1 is MNHEY and CDR2 SVGAGI.

V usage is TRBV5-4 and J usage is TRBJ1-1; weak D call: TRBD1 (5 bases). This CDR3 contains 16 residues. V was shortened by 4 bases and J by 0 bases, with 16 bases between the two germline ends. From germline, CDR1 is SGHNT and CDR2 YYREEE (reference sequence). The CDR3 nucleotides read TGTGCCAGCAGCCTAGGGGCTAGAACCGTGAACACTGAAGCTTTCTTT. Translation: CASSLGARTVNTEAFF.